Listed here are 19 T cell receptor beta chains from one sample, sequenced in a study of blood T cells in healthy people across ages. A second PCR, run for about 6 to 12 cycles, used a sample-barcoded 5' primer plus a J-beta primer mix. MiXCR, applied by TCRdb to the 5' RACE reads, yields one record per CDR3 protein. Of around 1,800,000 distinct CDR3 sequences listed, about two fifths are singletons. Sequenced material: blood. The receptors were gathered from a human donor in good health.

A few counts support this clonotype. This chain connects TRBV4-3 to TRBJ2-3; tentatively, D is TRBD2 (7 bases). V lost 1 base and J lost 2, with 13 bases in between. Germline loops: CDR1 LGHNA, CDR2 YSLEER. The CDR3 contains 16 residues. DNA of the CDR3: TGCGCCAGCAGCCAAGCGCTCCGGGGGGCCACAGATACGCAGTATTTT. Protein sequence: CASSQALRGATDTQYF.

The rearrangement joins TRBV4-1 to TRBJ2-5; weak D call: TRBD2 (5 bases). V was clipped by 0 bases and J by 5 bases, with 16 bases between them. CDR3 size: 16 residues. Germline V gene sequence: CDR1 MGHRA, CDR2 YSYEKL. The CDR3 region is CASSQDRVETGETQYF. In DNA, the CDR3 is TGCGCCAGCAGCCAAGATCGAGTGGAAACGGGGGAGACCCAGTACTTC.

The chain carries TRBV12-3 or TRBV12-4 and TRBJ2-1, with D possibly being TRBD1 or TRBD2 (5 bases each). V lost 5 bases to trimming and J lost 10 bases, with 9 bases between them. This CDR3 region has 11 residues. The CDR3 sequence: CASSGGPEQFF. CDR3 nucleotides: TGTGCCAGCAGTGGGGGTCCCGAGCAGTTCTTC.

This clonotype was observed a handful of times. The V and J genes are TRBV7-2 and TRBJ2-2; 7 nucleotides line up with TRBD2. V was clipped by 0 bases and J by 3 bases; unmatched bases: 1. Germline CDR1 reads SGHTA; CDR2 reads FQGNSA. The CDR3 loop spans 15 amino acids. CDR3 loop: CASSLALADTGELFF. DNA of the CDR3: TGTGCCAGCAGCTTAGCGCTAGCGGACACCGGGGAGCTGTTTTTT.

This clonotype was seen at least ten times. CDR3 region: CASSFQGNQPQHF. The CDR3 region has the DNA TGTGCCAGCAGCTTTCAGGGTAATCAGCCCCAGCATTTT. J is TRBJ1-5 and V is TRBV7-2; tentative D call: TRBD1 (5 bases). CDR1 is SGHTA and CDR2 is FQGNSA in the germline V gene. Trimming took off 3 bases at V and 4 bases at J, with 7 bases between the two ends. This CDR3 has 13 residues.

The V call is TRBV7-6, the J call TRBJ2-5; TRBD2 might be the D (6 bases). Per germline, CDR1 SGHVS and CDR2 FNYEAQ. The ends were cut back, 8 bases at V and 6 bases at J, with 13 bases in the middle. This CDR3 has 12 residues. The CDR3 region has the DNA TGTGCCAGCGCGGGGCCGGTAAAGACCCAGTACTTC. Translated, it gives CASAGPVKTQYF.

The CDR3 DNA sequence: TGCAGTGCTTTTAACCCGCGGTGGAACACTGAAGCTTTCTTT. As protein: CSAFNPRWNTEAFF. The rearrangement links TRBV20-1 to TRBJ1-1; no reliable D call. The V end was cut by 5 bases, the J end by 1 base, with 14 bases between. Germline V gene data show CDR1 as DFQATT and CDR2 as SNEGSKA (reference sequence). This CDR3 is 14 amino acids long.

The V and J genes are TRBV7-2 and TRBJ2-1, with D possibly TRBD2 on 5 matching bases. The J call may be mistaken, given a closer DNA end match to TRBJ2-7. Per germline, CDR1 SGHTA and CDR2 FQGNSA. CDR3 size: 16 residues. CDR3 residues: CASSLVGGAAYNEQYF. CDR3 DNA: TGTGCCAGCAGCTTAGTTGGAGGAGCAGCCTACAATGAGCAGTACTTC.

The chain's CDR3 is CASSLMGGGGIGETLYF. CDR3 nucleotide sequence: TGTGCCAGCAGCTTAATGGGGGGGGGCGGAATCGGAGAGACCCTGTACTTC. The chain employs TRBV7-2 and TRBJ2-4, with D perhaps matching TRBD2 (7 bases). Between the trimmed V and J ends, which lost 2 bases and 15 bases, there was a span of 29 bases. The CDR3 runs to 17 residues. Germline V gene lookup returns CDR1 SGHTA and CDR2 FQGNSA.

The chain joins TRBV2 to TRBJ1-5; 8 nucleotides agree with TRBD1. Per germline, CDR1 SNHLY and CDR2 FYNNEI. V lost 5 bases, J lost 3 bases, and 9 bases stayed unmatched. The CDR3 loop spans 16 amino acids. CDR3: CASSSDRATTNQPQHF. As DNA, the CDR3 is TGTGCCAGCAGTTCGGACAGGGCCACTACCAATCAGCCCCAGCATTTT.

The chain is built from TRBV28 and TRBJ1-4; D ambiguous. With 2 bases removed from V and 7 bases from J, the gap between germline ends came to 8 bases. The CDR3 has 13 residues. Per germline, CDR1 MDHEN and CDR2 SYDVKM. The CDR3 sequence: CASSLNPSEKLFF. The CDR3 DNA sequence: TGTGCCAGCAGTTTAAACCCGTCTGAAAAACTGTTTTTT. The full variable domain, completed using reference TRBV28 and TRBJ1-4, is DVKVTQSSRYLVKRTGEKVFLECVQDMDHENMFWYRQDPGLGLRLIYFSYDVKMKEKGDIPEGYSVSREKKERFSLILESASTNQTSMYLCASSLNPSEKLFFGSGTQLSVL.

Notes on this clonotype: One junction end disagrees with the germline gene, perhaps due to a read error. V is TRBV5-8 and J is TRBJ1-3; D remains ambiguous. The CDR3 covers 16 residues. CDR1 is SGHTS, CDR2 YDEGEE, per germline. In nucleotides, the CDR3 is TGTGCCAGCAGCTCTTTGTTACCGTTCTCTAGAAACACCATATATTTT. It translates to CASSSLLPFSRNTIYF.

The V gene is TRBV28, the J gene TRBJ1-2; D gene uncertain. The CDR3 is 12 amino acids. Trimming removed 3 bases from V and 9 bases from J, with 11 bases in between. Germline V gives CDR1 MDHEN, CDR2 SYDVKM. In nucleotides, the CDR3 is TGTGCCAGCAGTTTTAGCACCGAGTGCTACACCTTC. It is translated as CASSFSTECYTF.

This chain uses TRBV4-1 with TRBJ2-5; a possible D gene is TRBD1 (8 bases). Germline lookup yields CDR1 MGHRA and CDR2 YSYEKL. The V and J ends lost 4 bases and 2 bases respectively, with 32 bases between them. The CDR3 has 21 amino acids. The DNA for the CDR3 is TGCGCCAGCAGCCCATCTAGCGGTATACGATTTGACAGGGGTGAACAAGAGACCCAGTACTTC. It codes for CASSPSSGIRFDRGEQETQYF.

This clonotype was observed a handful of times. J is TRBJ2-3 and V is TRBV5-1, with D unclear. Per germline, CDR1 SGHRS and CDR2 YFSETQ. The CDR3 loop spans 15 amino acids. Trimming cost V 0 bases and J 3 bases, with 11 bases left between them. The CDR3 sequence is CASSLGVGVTDTQYF. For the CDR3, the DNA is TGCGCCAGCAGCTTGGGGGTTGGAGTTACAGATACGCAGTATTTT. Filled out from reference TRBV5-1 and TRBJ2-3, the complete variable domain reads KAGVTQTPRYLIKTRGQQVTLSCSPISGHRSVSWYQQTPGQGLQFLFEYFSETQRNKGNFPGRFSGRQFSNSRSEMNVSTLELGDSALYLCASSLGVGVTDTQYFGPGTRLTVL.

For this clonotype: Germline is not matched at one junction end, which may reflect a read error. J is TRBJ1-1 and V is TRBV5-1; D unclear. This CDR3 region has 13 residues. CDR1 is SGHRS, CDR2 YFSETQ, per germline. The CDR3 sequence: CVSMDLVNTEAFF. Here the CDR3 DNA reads TGCGTCAGCATGGACTTGGTGAACACTGAAGCTTTCTTT.

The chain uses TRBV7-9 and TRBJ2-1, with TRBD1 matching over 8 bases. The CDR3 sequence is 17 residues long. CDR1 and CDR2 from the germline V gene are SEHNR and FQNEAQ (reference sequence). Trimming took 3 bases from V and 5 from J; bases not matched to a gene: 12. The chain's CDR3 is CASSFRQGSFLDNEQFF. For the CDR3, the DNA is TGTGCCAGCAGCTTTAGACAGGGGTCCTTCTTGGACAATGAGCAGTTCTTC. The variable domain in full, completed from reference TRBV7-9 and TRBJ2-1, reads DTGVSQNPRHKITKRGQNVTFRCDPISEHNRLYWYRQTLGQGPEFLTYFQNEAQLEKSRLLSDRFSAERPKGSFSTLEIQRTEQGDSAMYLCASSFRQGSFLDNEQFFGPGTRLTVL.

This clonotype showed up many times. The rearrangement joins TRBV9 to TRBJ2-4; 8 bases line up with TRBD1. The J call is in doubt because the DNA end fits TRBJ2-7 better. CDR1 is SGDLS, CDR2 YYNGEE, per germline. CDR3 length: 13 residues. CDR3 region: CASSVGQGSEQYF. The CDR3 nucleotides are TGTGCCAGCAGCGTTGGACAGGGAAGCGAGCAGTACTTC.

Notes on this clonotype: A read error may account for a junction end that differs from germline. The CDR3 coding sequence is TGTGCCAGCAGCTTAGCGGGTGGGGCCAACGTCCCGACTTTC. The encoded protein is CASSLAGGANVPTF. The chain uses TRBV7-2 and TRBJ2-6; perhaps TRBD1 as D (5 bases). CDR3 length: 14 residues. Germline values: CDR1 SGHTA, CDR2 FQGNSA.